One T cell receptor (beta chain) is described in this entry. The antigen remains unidentified. The sample belongs to a study of CD8 T cells in ankylosing spondylitis. Germline CDR1 is KGHSH and CDR2 is LQKENI. V was pared by 5 bases and J by 6 bases, with 11 bases between. The CDR3 is 13 residues long. General study findings and limits: Significant enrichment of disease-linked clones was reported in matched ankylosing spondylitis synovial fluid. Several of the motif variants were reported before in synovial fluid and blood from reactive arthritis. Under 10 highly homologous variants formed a TCR beta motif that appeared characteristic of ankylosing spondylitis blood. In peripheral blood, disease-linked CD8+ clones occurred at relatively low frequencies.

TCRdb independently ran MiXCR on the 5' RACE reads; one entry per CDR3 protein. This table holds about 400,000 distinct CDR3 sequences, under 25% found once. The J gene is TRBJ2-1, the V gene TRBV18; TRBD2 is a possible D gene (5 bases). The sequenced sample was blood, either unsorted or a sorted T cell fraction (not recorded which). This TCR derives from a male donor with ankylosing spondylitis. The chain's CDR3 is CASSATAGNEQFF. CDR3 coding DNA: TGTGCCAGCTCAGCCACCGCGGGCAATGAGCAGTTCTTC.